Presented here are 30 T cell receptor beta chains from one specimen sequenced in a study of blood T cell repertoires in COVID-19. Generated by immunoSEQ multiplex PCR, the TCRdb table keeps only in-frame clones and is missing some. In the table there are about 130,000 clones, around 89% of which are singletons. Sample: peripheral blood. Receptor source: a man aged 55 to 69 with COVID-19, enrolled during active disease.

The chain is built from TRBV29-1 and TRBJ2-3; possibly TRBD1 for D (5 bases). The germline V gene has CDR1 SQVTM and CDR2 ANQGSEA. This CDR3 is 14 amino acids long. The V end was cut by 3 bases, the J end by 1 base, with 11 bases between. The CDR3 nucleotides are TGCAGCGTTGAGAAGGGGCGAGGCACAGATACGCAGTATTTT. Its protein product is CSVEKGRGTDTQYF.

This clone appeared a few times. The chain uses TRBV27 and TRBJ1-1, with no clear D. V was pared by 5 bases and J by 3 bases, with 13 bases between. This CDR3 comprises 14 residues. CDR1 is MNHEY, CDR2 SMNVEV, per germline (reference sequence). The CDR3 region is CASSRPGSYTEAFF. The CDR3 DNA sequence: TGTGCCAGCAGTCGACCGGGATCTTACACTGAAGCTTTCTTT.

The chain joins TRBV2 to TRBJ1-2; D may be TRBD1 (5 bases). This CDR3 comprises 13 residues. Germline V gene data show CDR1 as SNHLY and CDR2 as FYNNEI. With 7 bases removed from V and 4 bases from J, the gap between germline ends came to 13 bases. The chain's CDR3 is CASITDSFYGYTF. CDR3 sequence (DNA): TGTGCCAGCATCACCGACAGTTTCTATGGCTACACCTTC.

The rearrangement joins TRBV19 to TRBJ1-2, with 10 nucleotides matching TRBD1. The V and J ends lost 5 bases and 8 bases, in that order; junction bases with no gene match: 11. The CDR3 length is 15 residues. Germline V lookup: CDR1 LNHDA, CDR2 SQIVND (reference sequence). Here the CDR3 DNA reads TGTGCCAGTAGTCCCCGCGACAGGGGGCGGACCGGCTACACCTTC. It codes for CASSPRDRGRTGYTF.

V gene TRBV6-2 or TRBV6-3 combines with J gene TRBJ2-1, with a possible D match to TRBD1 (7 bases). V was clipped by 2 bases and J by 7 bases, with 15 bases between them. Germline assignment: CDR1 MNHEY and CDR2 SVGEGT. This CDR3 spans 15 amino acids. The CDR3 loop reads CASSYGQQGGNEQFF. The DNA of the CDR3 is TGTGCCAGCAGTTACGGACAGCAGGGGGGAAATGAGCAGTTCTTC.

The genes are TRBV2 and TRBJ2-1; the D gene is possibly TRBD1 (6 bases). V lost 5 bases and J 6 bases, leaving 11 bases between the germline ends. The CDR3 runs 13 residues. Germline values: CDR1 SNHLY, CDR2 FYNNEI. This chain's CDR3 is CASSKDRFNEQFF. In DNA, the CDR3 is TGTGCCAGCAGTAAGGACAGATTCAATGAGCAGTTCTTC. Full variable domain (rest looked up from reference TRBV2 and TRBJ2-1): EPEVTQTPSHQVTQMGQEVILRCVPISNHLYFYWYRQILGQKVEFLVSFYNNEISEKSEIFDDQFSVERPDGSNFTLKIRSTKLEDSAMYFCASSKDRFNEQFFGPGTRLTVL.

The chain couples TRBV7-2 to TRBJ2-1, with TRBD1 matching over 7 bases. Germline V gene lookup returns CDR1 SGHTA and CDR2 FQGNSA. The CDR3 contains 15 residues. V trimming: 4 bases; J trimming: 8 bases; junction bases outside the gene matches: 11. As DNA, the CDR3 is TGTGCCAGCAGCTACCGACAGGGTACCAGAGATGAGCAGTTCTTC. Amino acid sequence: CASSYRQGTRDEQFF.

The chain links TRBV6-5 to TRBJ2-7; no reliable D call. V dropped 6 bases and J dropped 4 bases, with 4 bases sitting between them. The CDR3 has 10 amino acids. CDR1 MNHEY and CDR2 SVGAGI come from the germline V gene. The CDR3 coding sequence is TGTGCCAGCAGATTATACGAGCAGTACTTC. This translates into CASRLYEQYF.

This clone was detected a few times. The V call is TRBV7-2, the J call TRBJ2-3, with 11 bases identical to TRBD1. After removal of 4 bases from V and 4 bases from J, the junction contained 7 bases not matched to a gene. The CDR3 totals 16 residues. Germline CDR1 and CDR2: SGHTA and FQGNSA. The chain's CDR3 is CASSWGDRGFADTQYF. In nucleotides, the CDR3 is TGTGCCAGCAGCTGGGGGGACAGGGGGTTTGCAGATACGCAGTATTTT.

The chain has TRBV24-1 and TRBJ2-3, with TRBD1 as a possible D gene (6 bases). CDR1 and CDR2 from the germline V gene are KGHDR and SFDVKD. Trimming pared 4 bases from V and 4 bases from J, leaving 11 bases between. CDR3 length equals 14 residues. The CDR3 bases are TGTGCCACCAGTGACACTAGACAGGCAGATACGCAGTATTTT. Its protein is CATSDTRQADTQYF.

The chain joins TRBV7-9 to TRBJ1-5, with 10 nucleotides matching TRBD1. The V segment lost 4 bases and the J segment 4 bases; nucleotides outside the gene matches: 7. Germline CDR1 reads SEHNR; CDR2 reads FQNEAQ (reference sequence). This CDR3 contains 16 residues. The CDR3 DNA follows: TGTGCCAGCAGCTCAACTCCGGGACAGGGGAATCAGCCCCAGCATTTT. Residues: CASSSTPGQGNQPQHF.

The genes are TRBV5-4 and TRBJ1-2; 7 nucleotides align to TRBD1. Germline lookup yields CDR1 SGHNT and CDR2 YYREEE (reference sequence). The junction had 13 bases not matched to a gene; V was cut back by 4 bases and J by 4 bases. CDR3 length equals 16 residues. CDR3 loop: CASSTGGAGGTYGYTF. CDR3 sequence (DNA): TGTGCCAGCAGCACCGGTGGGGCAGGGGGGACCTATGGCTACACCTTC.

The rearrangement uses TRBV6-1 and TRBJ1-6; D might be TRBD1 (5 bases). The V end was cut by 3 bases, the J end by 1 base, with 10 bases between. Germline V gene sequence: CDR1 MNHNS, CDR2 SASEGT. CDR3 length: 16 amino acids. The DNA of the CDR3 is TGTGCCAGCAGTGAGCAGGGTTCGTCCTATAATTCACCCCTCCACTTT. Translating gives CASSEQGSSYNSPLHF.

The V and J genes are TRBV3-1 (or the pseudogene TRBV3-2) and TRBJ2-7; perhaps TRBD1 as D (5 bases). Per the germline V gene, CDR1 is LGHDT and CDR2 is YNNKEL (reference sequence). This CDR3 has 14 residues. Between the trimmed V and J ends, which lost 1 base and 4 bases, there was a span of 11 bases. The CDR3 sequence: CASSQGQFGYEQYF. CDR3 nucleotide sequence: TGTGCCAGCAGCCAAGGACAGTTTGGTTACGAGCAGTACTTC.

The rearrangement uses TRBV5-1 and TRBJ1-4, with D unclear. This CDR3 spans 14 amino acids. Per germline, CDR1 SGHRS and CDR2 YFSETQ. V was trimmed by 2 bases and J by 5 bases, leaving 10 bases between them. The CDR3 sequence is CASSLSRLNEKLFF. Written as DNA, the CDR3 is TGCGCCAGCAGCTTATCACGCCTAAATGAAAAACTGTTTTTT.

This chain uses TRBV10-2 with TRBJ1-6; a weak D match, TRBD1 (5 bases). The germline V and J ends were trimmed by 8 bases and 7 bases, with 12 bases remaining between them. Germline V gene data show CDR1 as WSHSY and CDR2 as SAAADI. There are 13 residues in the CDR3. The chain's CDR3 is CASFAGLNSPLHF. CDR3 DNA sequence: TGCGCCAGCTTCGCAGGGCTGAATTCACCCCTCCACTTT.

This chain uses TRBV3-1 (or the pseudogene TRBV3-2) with TRBJ2-1; 8 positions match TRBD1. Trimming at V came to 4 bases and at J to 0 bases, leaving 8 bases not matched to a gene. The CDR3 length is 17 residues. Per germline, CDR1 LGHDT and CDR2 YNNKEL (reference sequence). The CDR3 DNA follows: TGTGCCAGCAGCCCTGGCCCGGGACAGGTCTCCTACAATGAGCAGTTCTTC. Encoded protein: CASSPGPGQVSYNEQFF.

The rearrangement uses TRBV7-3 and TRBJ2-7; no reliable D call. With 2 bases removed from V and 0 bases from J, the gap between germline ends came to 8 bases. Germline V gene lookup returns CDR1 SGHTA and CDR2 FQGTGA. The CDR3 runs to 14 residues. The CDR3 nucleotides read TGTGCCAGCAGCTTAGGCCGTAACTCCTACGAGCAGTACTTC. Amino acid sequence: CASSLGRNSYEQYF.

The V and J genes are TRBV7-9 and TRBJ2-3; 9 bases map to TRBD1. Germline CDR1 SEHNR, CDR2 FQNEAQ (reference sequence). V lost 5 bases and J lost 3; bases outside the gene matches: 9. The CDR3 sequence is 16 residues long. The CDR3: CASSPGGQGSTDTQYF. The CDR3 nucleotides are TGTGCCAGCAGCCCTGGGGGACAGGGTTCAACAGATACGCAGTATTTT.

The CDR3 sequence: CASSARAYGYTF. The CDR3 coding sequence is TGTGCCAGCAGTGCCAGGGCCTATGGCTACACCTTC. The chain carries TRBV2 and TRBJ1-2; TRBD1 is a possible D gene (5 bases). V was clipped by 4 bases and J by 4 bases, with 7 bases between them. The CDR3 has 12 residues. From germline, CDR1 is SNHLY and CDR2 FYNNEI.

This sequence joins TRBV30 and TRBJ1-1, with unresolved D. This CDR3 is built from 13 residues. Trimming stripped 2 bases from V and 0 bases from J, with 7 bases between. Germline CDR1 GTSNPN, CDR2 SVGIG (reference sequence). The CDR3 coding sequence is TGTGCCTGGAGTCGGACTCTGAACACTGAAGCTTTCTTT. Its translation is CAWSRTLNTEAFF.

This clone was seen just once. The rearrangement uses TRBV10-3 and TRBJ2-7; possible D gene TRBD2, 5 bases. With 2 bases removed from V and 4 bases from J, the gap between germline ends came to 9 bases. The CDR3 is made up of 13 amino acids. CDR1 ENHRY and CDR2 SYGVKD come from the germline V gene. The CDR3 nucleotides read TGTGCCATCAGTGAGAGCGAGGGATACGAGCAGTACTTC. Its translation: CAISESEGYEQYF.

This chain links TRBV30 with TRBJ1-3; D remains unclear. Deletions cut 0 bases from V and 4 bases from J, with 10 bases between. Germline V gives CDR1 GTSNPN, CDR2 SVGIG (reference sequence). The CDR3 is 14 residues long. This chain's CDR3 is CAWSVGRWGNTIYF. The CDR3 DNA follows: TGTGCCTGGAGTGTAGGGAGATGGGGAAACACCATATATTTT.

Points on this clone: The conserved phenylalanine or tryptophan is not found at the CDR3 terminus, so this likely reflects a read error. The DNA is left out, because the CDR3 cannot be placed on it with certainty; the CDR3 is given as TCRdb lists it. The chain recombines TRBV30 with TRBJ1-1; the D segment call TRBD1 is taken from the table without a DNA check. The germline gives CDR1 GTSNPN, CDR2 SVGIG (reference sequence). The CDR3 length is 9 residues, termini included. The CDR3 reads CAWSTRDTL.

The chain joins TRBV6-2 or TRBV6-3 to TRBJ2-1, with TRBD2 identical over 9 bases. The CDR3 loop spans 18 amino acids. CDR1 is MNHEY, CDR2 SVGEGT, per germline. V gave up 5 bases and J gave up 4 bases; unmatched junction bases: 15. CDR3 in amino acids: CASSPSRGAGGRYNEQFF. The CDR3 nucleotides are TGTGCCAGCAGTCCCTCCAGAGGCGCGGGGGGGCGATACAATGAGCAGTTCTTC.

J is TRBJ2-2 and V is TRBV4-2, with 8 bases that match TRBD1. The CDR3 contains 17 residues. Germline values: CDR1 LGHNA, CDR2 YNFKEQ. The ends lost 11 bases at V and 6 bases at J; junction bases unmatched: 20. CDR3 nucleotide sequence: TGTGCCGCCCGATCGGCCCCCGGGACAGGACGCGCCGGGGAGCTGTTTTTT. Protein: CAARSAPGTGRAGELFF.

J is TRBJ2-7 and V is TRBV7-6, with D perhaps TRBD2 (6 bases). The CDR3 has 12 amino acids. Trimming took 5 bases from V and 2 from J, leaving 7 bases between them. CDR1 and CDR2 (germline): SGHVS, FNYEAQ. CDR3 sequence reads: CASSGGTYEQYF. The DNA for the CDR3 is TGTGCCAGCAGCGGAGGGACCTACGAGCAGTACTTC.

A remark on this clone: At one of its ends the junction is not consistent with the germline gene, which may arise from a read error. The chain is built from TRBV20-1 and TRBJ2-7; D not resolved. Germline V CDR1 and CDR2: DFQATT, SNEGSKA (reference sequence). The CDR3 has 11 residues. The CDR3 sequence is CSAGDPIEQYF. CDR3 coding DNA: TGCAGTGCTGGAGACCCTATAGAGCAGTACTTC.

The V call is TRBV5-4, the J call TRBJ1-1, with a tentative D call TRBD1 (6 bases). V shed 2 bases and J shed 0 bases, with 8 bases lying between them. Per the germline V gene, CDR1 is SGHNT and CDR2 is YYREEE (reference sequence). This CDR3 contains 14 residues. DNA of the CDR3: TGTGCCAGCAGCTTTCGGACAGTGAACACTGAAGCTTTCTTT. Its translation: CASSFRTVNTEAFF. The variable domain in full, with the rest retrieved from reference TRBV5-4 and TRBJ1-1, is ETGVTQSPTHLIKTRGQQVTLRCSSQSGHNTVSWYQQALGQGPQFIFQYYREEENGRGNFPPRFSGLQFPNYSSELNVNALELDDSALYLCASSFRTVNTEAFFGQGTRLTVV.

The genes are TRBV16 and TRBJ1-2; 7 bases fit TRBD1. In germline, CDR1 is KGHSY, CDR2 FQNENV. V was pared by 2 bases and J by 4 bases, with 7 bases of the junction left unmatched. CDR3 size: 15 residues. As DNA, the CDR3 is TGTGCCAGCAGCCAAGTCCCGGGACAGACCTATGGCTACACCTTC. Its protein product is CASSQVPGQTYGYTF.